This T cell receptor beta chain emerged from a study of T-cell reconstitution after alpha-beta-depleted transplantation in children. Study-wide results and caveats: T-cell counts and diversity at one year post-transplant came mainly from newly produced T cells.

This clonotype was detected only a few times. Its antigen is not known. The authors prepared the TCRbeta library with unique molecular identifiers. MiXCR, run by TCRdb on the PCR reads, gives a single entry per CDR3 protein. The sample lists roughly 790,000 distinct CDR3 sequences, about 16% occurring once. From germline, CDR1 is SGHAT and CDR2 FQNNGV. The CDR3 totals 13 residues. The V gene lost 3 bases and the J gene lost 9 bases, with 15 bases spanning the gap. This chain joins TRBV11-2 and TRBJ2-7; D is undetermined. The sample was PBMCs, mostly from graft donor cells, taken 360 days after TCRalphabeta/CD19-depleted stem cell transplant. The sequence derives from a male patient aged 10 to 17 who had a stem cell transplant for acute lymphoblastic leukemia, so the T cells may come from the graft donor. The CDR3, as DNA: TGTGCCAGCAGCTTTATCCTTAGGAACGGGCAGTACTTC. Protein product: CASSFILRNGQYF.